This T cell receptor beta chain was sequenced for a study of blood T cell repertoires in COVID-19. About the study: Some COVID-19 samples were acute and others convalescent; all came from the United States, Italy and Spain. The cDNA or gDNA used as material had been derived from T cells, B-cell-depleted T cells, or PBMCs.

Between the trimmed V and J ends, which lost 6 bases and 1 base, there was a span of 7 bases. This CDR3 is built from 12 residues. The germline V gene has CDR1 LNHNV and CDR2 YYDKDF (reference sequence). As handled by the study authors: Amplification of reference gene primers provided the estimated nucleated cell counts. Repertoires were generated with immunoSEQ multiplex PCR, while TCRdb's copy carries only in-frame clones and drops some. The V and J calls and clone size come from that table; D and trimming were worked out from the DNA. This table has tens of thousands of clones, 65% to 85% appearing once.

The sequenced material came from peripheral blood. V usage is TRBV15 and J usage is TRBJ2-7; D possibly corresponds to TRBD1 (6 bases). The receptor comes from a woman of 80 years or more with active or convalescent COVID-19. CDR3 in amino acids: CATRQGSYEQYF. The DNA for the CDR3 is TGTGCCACCAGGCAGGGGTCCTACGAGCAGTACTTC. The full variable domain, in which reference TRBV15 and TRBJ2-7 provide the parts outside the CDR3, is DAMVIQNPRYQVTQFGKPVTLSCSQTLNHNVMYWYQQKSSQAPKLLFHYYDKDFNNEADTPDNFQSRRPNTSFCFLDIRSPGLGDTAMYLCATRQGSYEQYFGPGTRLTVT.